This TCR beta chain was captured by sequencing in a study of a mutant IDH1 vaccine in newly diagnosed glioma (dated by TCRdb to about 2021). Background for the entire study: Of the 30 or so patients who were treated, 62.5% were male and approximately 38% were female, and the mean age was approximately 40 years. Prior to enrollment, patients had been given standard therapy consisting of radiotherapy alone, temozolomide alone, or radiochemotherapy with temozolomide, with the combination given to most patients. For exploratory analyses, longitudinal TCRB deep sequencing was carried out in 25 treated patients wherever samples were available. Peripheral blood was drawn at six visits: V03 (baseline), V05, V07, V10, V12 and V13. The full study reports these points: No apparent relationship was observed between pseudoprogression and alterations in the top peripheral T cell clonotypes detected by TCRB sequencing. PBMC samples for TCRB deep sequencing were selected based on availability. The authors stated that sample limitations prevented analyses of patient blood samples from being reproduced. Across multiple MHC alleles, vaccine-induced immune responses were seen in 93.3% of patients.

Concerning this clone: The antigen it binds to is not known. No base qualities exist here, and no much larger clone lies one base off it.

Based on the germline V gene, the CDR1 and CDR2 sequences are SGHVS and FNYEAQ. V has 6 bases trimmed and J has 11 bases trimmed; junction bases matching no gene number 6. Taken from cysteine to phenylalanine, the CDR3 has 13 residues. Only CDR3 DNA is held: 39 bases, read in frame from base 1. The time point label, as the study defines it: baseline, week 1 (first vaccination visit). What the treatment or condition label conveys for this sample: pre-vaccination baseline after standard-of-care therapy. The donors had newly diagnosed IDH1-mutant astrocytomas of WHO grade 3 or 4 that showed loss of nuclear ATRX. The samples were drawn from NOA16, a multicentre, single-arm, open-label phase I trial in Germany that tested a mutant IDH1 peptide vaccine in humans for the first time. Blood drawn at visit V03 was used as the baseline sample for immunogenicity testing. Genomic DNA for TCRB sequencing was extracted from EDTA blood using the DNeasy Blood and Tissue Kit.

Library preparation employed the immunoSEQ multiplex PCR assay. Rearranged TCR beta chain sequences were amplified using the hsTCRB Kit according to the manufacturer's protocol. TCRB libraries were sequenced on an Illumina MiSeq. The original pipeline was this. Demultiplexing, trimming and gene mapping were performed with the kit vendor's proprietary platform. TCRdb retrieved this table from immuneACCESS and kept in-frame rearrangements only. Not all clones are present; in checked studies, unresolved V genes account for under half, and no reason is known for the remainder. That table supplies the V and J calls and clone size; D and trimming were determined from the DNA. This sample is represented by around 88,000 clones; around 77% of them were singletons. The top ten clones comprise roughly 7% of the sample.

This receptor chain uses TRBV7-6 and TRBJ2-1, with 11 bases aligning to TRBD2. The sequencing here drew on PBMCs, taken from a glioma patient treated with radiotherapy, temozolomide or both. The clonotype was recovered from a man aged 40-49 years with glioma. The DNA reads TGTGCCAGCAGACGAACTAGCGGGAGCCAGCAGTTCTTC. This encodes CASRRTSGSQQFF.